This T cell receptor beta chain was sequenced for a study of metastatic and nonmetastatic thyroid tumors. Study summary: The comparison covered peripheral blood and tumor or nodule tissue in malignant and benign thyroid patients.

Whole-study results and caveats: Significantly higher TCR beta diversity was reportedly seen in malignant thyroid tumors than benign nodules, in blood and tumor.

The CDR3 loop spans 14 amino acids. Germline lookup yields CDR1 SGHTA and CDR2 FQGTGA. Trimming cost V 3 bases and J 3 bases, with 11 bases left between them. Ahead of thyroid surgery, no patient had received treatment of any kind. The table lists this clone with many counts. Its antigen is not known. TCRdb re-called the PCR reads with MiXCR. The sample lists 21,000 or so clones; more than 15% were seen once. The sequencing input was blood. This sequence was found in a female donor with papillary thyroid cancer or a benign thyroid nodule (not recorded which). Some clones in this sample may be carry-over from other donors' samples. This chain links TRBV7-3 with TRBJ1-1; no clear D gene. CDR3 DNA sequence: TGTGCCAGCAGCTTGACCCGGGCGGACACTGAAGCTTTCTTT. As protein: CASSLTRADTEAFF. Full variable domain (missing parts from reference TRBV7-3 and TRBJ1-1): GAGVSQTPSNKVTEKGKYVELRCDPISGHTALYWYRQSLGQGPEFLIYFQGTGAADDSGLPNDRFFAVRPEGSVSTLKIQRTERGDSAVYLCASSLTRADTEAFFGQGTRLTVV.